A single sample is the source of the 27 T cell receptor beta chains below, sequenced in a study of molecular identifiers for immune sequencing clone quantification. MiXCR was run by TCRdb on the PCR reads, yielding one entry per CDR3 protein. The table shows some 65,000 distinct CDR3 sequences, with about a fifth occurring only once. Sequenced input: naive CD8+ T cells from blood, with Jurkat cell RNA spiked in. Subset reported: FACS-sorted CD8+CD4-CCR7+CD45RA+ naive T cells. These receptors originate from a human donor in good health. Some libraries in this study had Jurkat cell RNA spiked in.

Ten or more counts support this clonotype. This chain links TRBV14 with TRBJ2-7; D remains ambiguous. The ends were cut back, 0 bases at V and 4 bases at J, with 7 bases in the middle. The CDR3 length is 13 residues. The V gene's germline CDR1 is SGHDN and CDR2 FVKESK. The CDR3 nucleotides are TGTGCCAGCAGCCAAGAAACAGCGTACGAGCAGTACTTC. The encoded protein is CASSQETAYEQYF. Full variable domain (remainder filled in from reference TRBV14 and TRBJ2-7): EAGVTQFPSHSVIEKGQTVTLRCDPISGHDNLYWYRRVMGKEIKFLLHFVKESKQDESGMPNNRFLAERTGGTYSTLKVQPAELEDSGVYFCASSQETAYEQYFGPGTRLTVT.

There are many counts of this clonotype. The chain links TRBV30 to TRBJ1-4; no firm D call. CDR3 length: 11 amino acids. V was clipped by 0 bases and J by 6 bases, with 2 bases between them. Germline-derived CDR1 and CDR2 are GTSNPN and SVGIG (reference sequence). The CDR3 reads CAWSVDEKLFF. For the CDR3, the DNA is TGTGCCTGGAGTGTAGATGAAAAACTGTTTTTT.

This clonotype was seen at least ten times. The gene calls are TRBV10-1 and TRBJ2-7; no definite D call. V gave up 9 bases and J gave up 0 bases, with 21 bases separating them. CDR1 is WNHNN and CDR2 is SYGVQD in the germline V gene (reference sequence). The CDR3 extends over 16 amino acids. Here the CDR3 reads CARTKPNRKPSYEQYF. The CDR3 region has the DNA TGCGCCAGGACGAAACCCAACAGAAAACCCTCCTACGAGCAGTACTTC.

This clonotype came up many times. Here the CDR3 DNA reads TGTGCCAGCAGCAGGGGACTAGCGGTCACAGATACGCAGTATTTT. It translates to CASSRGLAVTDTQYF. This chain links TRBV7-9 with TRBJ2-3, with 11 nucleotides matching TRBD2. The V gene's germline CDR1 is SEHNR and CDR2 FQNEAQ (reference sequence). The CDR3 runs to 15 residues. The V and J ends lost 5 bases and 2 bases, in that order; junction bases with no gene match: 3.

The chain combines TRBV10-1 with TRBJ1-2; D ambiguous. This CDR3 is built from 15 residues. Germline lookup yields CDR1 WNHNN and CDR2 SYGVQD (reference sequence). Trimming took 0 bases from V and 2 from J, leaving 10 bases between them. CDR3 in DNA: TGCGCCAGCAGTGAGTCGGTTGACTCCAACTATGGCTACACCTTC. Protein sequence: CASSESVDSNYGYTF.

With respect to this clonotype: Since a much larger clone is just one base distant, this may be a read error. Since the CDR3 does not end with the conserved phenylalanine or tryptophan, this likely comes from a read error. This chain joins TRBV27 and TRBJ1-5, with unresolved D. Trimming pared 7 bases from V and 0 bases from J, leaving 13 bases between. This CDR3 contains 15 residues. The germline gives CDR1 MNHEY, CDR2 SMNVEV (reference sequence). CDR3 DNA sequence: TGTGCCAGCAATGACGTCGGATATAGCAATCAGCCCCAGCATCTT. It encodes CASNDVGYSNQPQHL.

This clonotype occurred many times. V gene TRBV7-8 combines with J gene TRBJ2-1; D remains unclear. The CDR3 has 17 amino acids. V was pared by 1 base and J by 3 bases, with 16 bases between. Germline V lookup: CDR1 SGHVS, CDR2 FQNEAQ. This CDR3 is CASSLGMSINFYNEQFF. The DNA for the CDR3 is TGTGCCAGCAGCTTAGGGATGAGTATTAACTTCTACAATGAGCAGTTCTTC.

A remark on this clonotype: A much larger clone differs from this one at a single base, so this may be a read error. V gene TRBV7-9 combines with J gene TRBJ2-1; 7 bases are a match to TRBD1. This CDR3 has 15 amino acids. Germline CDR1 reads SEHNR; CDR2 reads FQNEAQ (reference sequence). The trim removed 5 bases at V and 8 bases at J, leaving 12 bases unmatched. CDR3 sequence: CASSPGTVGRDEQFF. The CDR3 DNA is TGTGCCAGCAGCCCCGGGACAGTGGGTCGGGATGAGCAGTTCTTC.

Many counts were recorded for this clonotype. The rearrangement links TRBV20-1 to TRBJ2-2; D is ambiguous. The CDR3 sequence is 13 residues long. Germline V gives CDR1 DFQATT, CDR2 SNEGSKA (reference sequence). Trimming cost V 3 bases and J 10 bases, with 15 bases left between them. The CDR3 region is CSASPGGAEELFF. The CDR3 coding sequence is TGCAGTGCTAGCCCCGGTGGAGCTGAGGAGCTGTTTTTT.

V is TRBV3-2 and J is TRBJ2-5; the table calls TRBD2, which could not be checked here. TRBV3-2 is shown as a pseudogene. CDR3 length: 14 residues. The CDR3 DNA is TGTGCCAGCATAATTACTAGCGGACAAGAGACCCAGTACTTC. The encoded protein is CASIITSGQETQYF.

Points on this clonotype: A much larger clone is a single base away; this may be a read error. V is TRBV27 and J is TRBJ2-4; the match to TRBD1 covers 8 bases. CDR1 and CDR2 from the germline V gene are MNHEY and SMNVEV (reference sequence). The CDR3 contains 14 residues. Here the CDR3 DNA reads TGTGCCAGCAGTTTATCGGACAGGGTTGACATTCGGTACTTC. Protein product: CASSLSDRVDIRYF.

This clonotype occurred many times. The DNA for the CDR3 is TGTGCCAGCAGTTTAGGGGGTACCGGGGAGCTGTTTTTT. It translates to CASSLGGTGELFF. This chain connects TRBV12-3 or TRBV12-4 to TRBJ2-2; D not resolved. The length of the CDR3 is 13 residues. Trimming cost V 1 base and J 5 bases, with 5 bases left between them.

This clonotype was detected many times. The genes are TRBV27 and TRBJ2-7; D may be TRBD1 (6 bases). Trimming took off 5 bases at V and 5 bases at J, with 22 bases between the two ends. The length of the CDR3 is 16 residues. Germline V lookup: CDR1 MNHEY, CDR2 SMNVEV (reference sequence). CDR3 in DNA: TGTGCCAGCAGTAGAAATCGGGCAGGGGCCTATGACGAGCAGTACTTC. Translating it yields CASSRNRAGAYDEQYF.

This clonotype was counted only a few times. A much larger clone differs from this one at a single base, so this may be a read error. This chain joins TRBV19 and TRBJ1-4; no definite D call. This CDR3 is 16 amino acids long. Germline CDR1 LNHDA, CDR2 SQIVND (reference sequence). For the CDR3, the DNA is TGTGCCAGTAGTGATTTGGTTGCGCCTCTTGGGGAAAAACGGTTTTTT. This encodes CASSDLVAPLGEKRFF.

This clonotype has ten or more counts. The gene calls are TRBV12-3 or TRBV12-4 and TRBJ1-5; no firm D call. Between the trimmed V and J ends, which lost 5 bases and 0 bases, there was a span of 11 bases. This CDR3 is built from 15 residues. For the CDR3, the DNA is TGTGCCAGCAGTCGGACGGCAAATAGCAATCAGCCCCAGCATTTT. This encodes CASSRTANSNQPQHF.

The chain joins TRBV24-1 to TRBJ2-1; maybe TRBD1 (6 bases). V lost 4 bases and J lost 3, with 18 bases in between. This CDR3 has 17 amino acids. Germline CDR1 reads KGHDR; CDR2 reads SFDVKD. The CDR3 reads CATSERNPGADYNEQFF. CDR3 nucleotides: TGTGCCACCAGTGAGCGAAATCCAGGGGCCGACTACAATGAGCAGTTCTTC.

This clonotype was detected ten times or more. V is TRBV27 and J is TRBJ2-2; TRBD1 is a possible D gene (6 bases). V lost 2 bases and J lost 9, with 10 bases in between. Germline values: CDR1 MNHEY, CDR2 SMNVEV (reference sequence). This CDR3 has 13 residues. CDR3 bases: TGTGCCAGCAGTTTAAAAGGGACAAGGGAGCTGTTTTTT. Residues: CASSLKGTRELFF.

This clonotype was found many times. The chain combines TRBV7-2 with TRBJ1-5; D remains unclear. V was trimmed by 5 bases and J by 10 bases, leaving 24 bases between them. This CDR3 comprises 16 residues. The germline CDR1 and CDR2 sequences are SGHTA and FQGNSA. The CDR3 DNA follows: TGTGCCAGCAGCCCGATATTGCTGACCGAAGGACGTCCCCAGCATTTT. It yields the protein CASSPILLTEGRPQHF.

This clonotype showed up many times. The gene calls are TRBV11-3 and TRBJ2-3; D gene uncertain. V was pared by 3 bases and J by 3 bases, with 10 bases between. There are 14 residues in the CDR3. Germline lookup yields CDR1 SGHNT and CDR2 YENEEA. The CDR3 here is CASSFIHPTDTQYF. The CDR3 DNA sequence: TGTGCCAGCAGCTTCATACATCCGACAGATACGCAGTATTTT.

Regarding this clonotype: Given the absence of the conserved phenylalanine or tryptophan at the CDR3 end, a read error is likely. The chain carries TRBV11-3 and TRBJ2-7, with 7 positions matching TRBD2. With V trimmed by 8 bases and J by 3 bases, 7 bases remained unmatched. Looked up from germline, CDR1 is SGHNT and CDR2 is YENEEA. CDR3 length equals 13 residues. The CDR3 region is CASSGGSGYEQYL. CDR3 coding DNA: TGTGCCAGCTCCGGGGGGAGCGGCTACGAGCAGTACCTC.

There are many counts of this clonotype. This chain connects TRBV5-1 to TRBJ2-5; 7 nucleotides agree with TRBD1. CDR1 SGHRS and CDR2 YFSETQ come from the germline V gene. The CDR3 spans 15 residues. Germline trimming cut 0 bases from V and 5 bases from J; bases unmatched to any gene: 7. In DNA form, the CDR3 reads TGCGCCAGCAGCTTGGGACAGGGCCTCGAGGAGACCCAGTACTTC. The encoded protein is CASSLGQGLEETQYF.

As to this clonotype: The germline gene is not matched at one end of the junction; a read error may be the cause. This chain joins TRBV28 and TRBJ2-5, with no clear D. The CDR3 extends over 13 amino acids. The germline V gene has CDR1 MDHEN and CDR2 SYDVKM. This chain's CDR3 is CASSFDMKETRYF. DNA of the CDR3: TGTGCCAGCAGTTTCGATATGAAGGAGACCCGGTACTTC.

This clonotype came up many times. This sequence joins TRBV7-9 and TRBJ2-7; D uncertain. Germline values: CDR1 SEHNR, CDR2 FQNEAQ (reference sequence). CDR3 length: 16 amino acids. Trimming cost V 4 bases and J 3 bases, with 19 bases left between them. Here the CDR3 DNA reads TGTGCCAGCAGCTCGACGCGGTTTTCGGGTTTCTACGAGCAGTACTTC. Translated: CASSSTRFSGFYEQYF.

V usage is TRBV9 and J usage is TRBJ2-5; D is unclear. Trimming took 4 bases from V and 1 from J, leaving 11 bases between them. The germline V gene has CDR1 SGDLS and CDR2 YYNGEE. The CDR3 contains 14 residues. The CDR3 loop is CASSSSTVQETQYF. In DNA, the CDR3 is TGTGCCAGCAGCTCGAGCACAGTCCAAGAGACCCAGTACTTC.

This clonotype has at least ten counts. The chain combines TRBV20-1 with TRBJ2-5, with 11 bases aligning to TRBD2. There are 16 residues in the CDR3. Losses at the gene ends were 1 base for V and 4 bases for J; bases not matched to a gene: 8. CDR1 is DFQATT, CDR2 SNEGSKA, per germline (reference sequence). The CDR3 DNA is TGCAGTGCTAGAGGACTAGCGGGACCCACGCCAGAGACCCAGTACTTC. Translation gives CSARGLAGPTPETQYF.

In its sample, this clonotype was seen many times. The V call is TRBV27, the J call TRBJ1-2; 10 bases map to TRBD1. This CDR3 has 15 residues. J was trimmed by 3 bases and V by 6 bases; bases with no gene match: 7. The germline V gene encodes CDR1 MNHEY and CDR2 SMNVEV (reference sequence). The CDR3 region has the DNA TGTGCCAGCAGCCAAGGACAGGGGGGCGACTATGGCTACACCTTC. Its translation: CASSQGQGGDYGYTF.

This clonotype was recorded a few times. Germline and junction disagree at one end, which may indicate a read error. The chain recombines TRBV20-1 with TRBJ2-7; D uncertain. The V gene's germline CDR1 is DFQATT and CDR2 SNEGSKA (reference sequence). This CDR3 is built from 13 residues. The CDR3 loop is CSARTVSSYERYF. CDR3 in DNA: TGCAGTGCCAGGACGGTAAGCTCCTACGAGCGGTACTTC.